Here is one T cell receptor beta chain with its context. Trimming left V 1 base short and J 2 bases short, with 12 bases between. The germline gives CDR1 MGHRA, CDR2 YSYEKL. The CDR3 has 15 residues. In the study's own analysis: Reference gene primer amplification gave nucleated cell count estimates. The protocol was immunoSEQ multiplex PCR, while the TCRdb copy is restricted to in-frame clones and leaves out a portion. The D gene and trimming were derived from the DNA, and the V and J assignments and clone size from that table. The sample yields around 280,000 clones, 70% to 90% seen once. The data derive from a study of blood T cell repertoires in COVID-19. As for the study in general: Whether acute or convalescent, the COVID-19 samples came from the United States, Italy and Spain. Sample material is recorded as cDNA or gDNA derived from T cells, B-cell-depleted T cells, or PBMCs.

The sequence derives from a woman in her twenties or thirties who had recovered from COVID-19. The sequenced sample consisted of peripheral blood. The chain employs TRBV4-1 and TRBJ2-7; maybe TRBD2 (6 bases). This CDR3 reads CASSQGASATYEQYF. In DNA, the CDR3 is TGCGCCAGCAGCCAAGGAGCTAGCGCTACCTACGAGCAGTACTTC.